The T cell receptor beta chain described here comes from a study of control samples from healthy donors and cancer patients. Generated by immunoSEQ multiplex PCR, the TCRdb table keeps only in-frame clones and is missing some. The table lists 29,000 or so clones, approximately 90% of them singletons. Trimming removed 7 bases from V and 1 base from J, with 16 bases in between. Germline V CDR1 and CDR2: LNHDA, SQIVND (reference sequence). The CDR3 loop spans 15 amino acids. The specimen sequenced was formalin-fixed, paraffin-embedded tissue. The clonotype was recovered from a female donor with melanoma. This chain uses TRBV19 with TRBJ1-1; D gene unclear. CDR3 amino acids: CASNIRTTANTEAFF. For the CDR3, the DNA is TGTGCCAGTAATATCAGAACTACAGCGAACACTGAAGCTTTCTTT.